These 20 T cell receptor beta chains share one sample of origin, sequenced in a study of cytomegalovirus exposure and HLA in healthy donors (dated by TCRdb to about 2017). The library was obtained by the immunoSEQ multiplex PCR assay. For the multiplex PCR, a mixture combining 60 forward primers for TCR Vbeta segments and 13 reverse primers for TCR Jbeta segments was used. In its TCRdb copy, this immuneACCESS table keeps in-frame sequences only and misses some clones. Where compared with another copy, unresolved V genes explain less than half of these, and the others have no known cause. Within this sample are roughly 100,000 clones, with about three quarters of them counted one time only. The top ten constitute approximately 5.3% of the sample. Specimen: PBMCs. The receptors originated from a female donor in good health and CMV-seropositive.

This chain links TRBV28 with TRBJ1-2, with 8 bases fitting TRBD1. The CDR3 sequence is 18 residues long. V shed 2 bases, J shed 4 bases, and the junction held 15 bases outside the gene matches. The germline gives CDR1 MDHEN, CDR2 SYDVKM. The CDR3 sequence: CASSLNGPQNRGAYGYTF. The CDR3, as DNA: TGTGCCAGCAGTTTAAACGGACCGCAAAACAGGGGGGCCTATGGCTACACCTTC.

The V gene is TRBV10-3, the J gene TRBJ1-5; tentative D call: TRBD1 (6 bases). This CDR3 has 13 amino acids. Germline CDR1 reads ENHRY; CDR2 reads SYGVKD. The germline V and J ends were trimmed by 10 bases and 7 bases, with 17 bases remaining between them. The CDR3, as DNA: TGTGCCACCTCGCCAGGGGTCAACCAGCCCCAGCATTTT. Translating gives CATSPGVNQPQHF.

DNA for the CDR3: TGTGCCAGCAGCCCCCGGACAGGGGGAAGAACAGATACGCAGTATTTT. This sequence encodes CASSPRTGGRTDTQYF. The chain employs TRBV7-8 and TRBJ2-3; 10 bases map to TRBD1. V lost 5 bases and J lost 3; bases outside the gene matches: 8. The CDR3 totals 16 residues. Germline V gene lookup returns CDR1 SGHVS and CDR2 FQNEAQ.

The chain recombines TRBV30 with TRBJ2-3; 7 bases are shared with TRBD1. CDR3 length equals 12 residues. Looked up from germline, CDR1 is GTSNPN and CDR2 is SVGIG (reference sequence). J gave up 5 bases and V 4 bases, and 3 bases lay outside the gene matches. CDR3 bases: TGTGCCTGGAACAGGGGAAGAGATACGCAGTATTTT. It is translated as CAWNRGRDTQYF.

This clone was counted only a few times. The V call is TRBV9, the J call TRBJ2-2, with a possible D match to TRBD2 (6 bases). The CDR3 length is 15 residues. Germline lookup yields CDR1 SGDLS and CDR2 YYNGEE. V was trimmed by 6 bases and J by 8 bases, leaving 20 bases between them. CDR3 nucleotides: TGTGCCAGCACCACCGGGTCGGGAGAAGGGGGGGAGCTGTTTTTT. It codes for CASTTGSGEGGELFF.

The rearrangement links TRBV7-8 to TRBJ2-3, with 9 bases that match TRBD1. Per germline, CDR1 SGHVS and CDR2 FQNEAQ. The junction had 7 bases not matched to a gene; V was cut back by 4 bases and J by 5 bases. The CDR3 covers 15 residues. This CDR3 reads CASSSTWTGEDTQYF. The CDR3 nucleotides read TGTGCCAGCAGCTCCACTTGGACAGGGGAAGATACGCAGTATTTT. Drawing the rest from reference TRBV7-8 and TRBJ2-3, the complete variable domain is GAGVSQSPRYKVAKRGQDVALRCDPISGHVSLFWYQQALGQGPEFLTYFQNEAQLDKSGLPSDRFFAERPEGSVSTLKIQRTQQEDSAVYLCASSSTWTGEDTQYFGPGTRLTVL.

This clone was picked up a small number of times. The rearrangement uses TRBV7-9 and TRBJ2-7; 8 positions match TRBD1. With 5 bases clipped from V and 3 bases from J, the junction kept 6 bases outside the gene matches. Germline assignment: CDR1 SEHNR and CDR2 FQNEAQ (reference sequence). The CDR3 runs to 14 residues. DNA of the CDR3: TGTGCCAGCAGCCCCCGACAGGGGCACTACGAGCAGTACTTC. Translated, it gives CASSPRQGHYEQYF.

J is TRBJ1-1 and V is TRBV5-1; 7 bases align to TRBD1. The V gene end was trimmed by 6 bases and the J gene end by 4 bases; junction bases not matched to a gene: 15. This CDR3 is built from 16 residues. Germline V gives CDR1 SGHRS, CDR2 YFSETQ. This CDR3 is CASTEQGDVMSTEAFF. CDR3 DNA: TGCGCCAGCACGGAGCAGGGGGACGTGATGAGCACTGAAGCTTTCTTT.

The J gene is TRBJ1-2, the V gene TRBV7-2; D uncertain. Germline CDR1 and CDR2: SGHTA and FQGNSA. The length of the CDR3 is 14 residues. V gave up 3 bases and J gave up 0 bases, with 8 bases separating them. The CDR3 here is CASSFTATNYGYTF. The CDR3 DNA reads as TGTGCCAGCAGCTTTACAGCCACTAACTATGGCTACACCTTC.

In DNA form, the CDR3 reads TGTGCCAGCAGCTACCGCAGCAGGGGGAACACTGAAGCTTTCTTT. Its protein product is CASSYRSRGNTEAFF. This rearrangement joins TRBV7-9 to TRBJ1-1; perhaps TRBD1 as D (6 bases). CDR1 is SEHNR, CDR2 FQNEAQ, per germline (reference sequence). V gave up 4 bases and J gave up 1 base, with 13 bases separating them. This CDR3 spans 15 amino acids.

This rearrangement joins TRBV18 to TRBJ2-7; 9 nucleotides line up with TRBD2. The trim removed 3 bases at V and 4 bases at J, leaving 7 bases unmatched. This CDR3 spans 15 amino acids. Germline V gives CDR1 KGHSH, CDR2 LQKENI. CDR3 bases: TGTGCCAGCTCACCGAGACTAGCGGTATGGTACGAGCAGTACTTC. Encoded protein: CASSPRLAVWYEQYF.

The chain uses TRBV2 and TRBJ2-7; maybe TRBD2 (5 bases). Per the germline V gene, CDR1 is SNHLY and CDR2 is FYNNEI. With 6 bases removed from V and 3 bases from J, the gap between germline ends came to 6 bases. CDR3 length: 11 amino acids. The CDR3 here is CASRTNYEQYF. The CDR3 nucleotides read TGTGCCAGCAGGACTAACTACGAGCAGTACTTC.

The chain uses TRBV5-1 and TRBJ2-6; D ambiguous. The CDR3 is 16 amino acids. Germline CDR1 SGHRS, CDR2 YFSETQ. V was clipped by 0 bases and J by 1 base, with 8 bases between them. The CDR3 DNA reads TGCGCCAGCAGCTTGGGCGTGAGGTCTGGGGCCAACGTCCTGACTTTC. Protein: CASSLGVRSGANVLTF.

V gene TRBV6-1 combines with J gene TRBJ1-5; no definite D call. Germline CDR1 and CDR2: MNHNS and SASEGT. The CDR3 has 13 residues. The V end lost 1 base, the J end lost 9 bases, and 10 bases lay between the germline ends. The CDR3, as DNA: TGTGCCAGCAGTGAAGACCCCGCGTGGCCCCAGCATTTT. Protein: CASSEDPAWPQHF.

The genes are TRBV10-3 and TRBJ1-5; the D gene is possibly TRBD1 (5 bases). Looked up from germline, CDR1 is ENHRY and CDR2 is SYGVKD. V lost 6 bases and J 7 bases, leaving 13 bases between the germline ends. There are 13 residues in the CDR3. The CDR3 DNA sequence: TGTGCCATCAGCCAAGGGACTGGCCAGCCCCAGCATTTT. This translates into CAISQGTGQPQHF.

The chain has TRBV9 and TRBJ2-3; TRBD2 is a possible D gene (6 bases). Looked up from germline, CDR1 is SGDLS and CDR2 is YYNGEE. This CDR3 is built from 17 residues. The germline V and J ends were trimmed by 0 bases and 6 bases, with 20 bases remaining between them. CDR3 sequence reads: CASSVDARGKGWDTQYF. CDR3 in DNA: TGTGCCAGCAGCGTAGATGCCCGGGGGAAGGGTTGGGATACGCAGTATTTT.

V is TRBV18 and J is TRBJ2-7, with 13 bases aligning to TRBD2. CDR1 KGHSH and CDR2 LQKENI come from the germline V gene. This CDR3 has 15 residues. V dropped 5 bases and J dropped 6; count of bases not matched to a gene: 7. The CDR3 DNA reads as TGTGCCAGCTCATTCGGACTAGCGGGAGATCGCGAGCAGTACTTC. Its translation: CASSFGLAGDREQYF.

The rearrangement uses TRBV7-8 and TRBJ1-5, with D perhaps TRBD1 (5 bases). This CDR3 is built from 14 residues. V was pared by 5 bases and J by 7 bases, with 15 bases between. Germline V gives CDR1 SGHVS, CDR2 FQNEAQ. The CDR3 region has the DNA TGTGCCAGCAGCCAAGGGGAAGTAGGGCAGCCCCAGCATTTT. It translates to CASSQGEVGQPQHF.

The count of this clone is one. This CDR3 is CASSLGAESYNEQFF. The CDR3 DNA follows: TGCGCCAGCAGCCTTGGGGCAGAATCCTACAATGAGCAGTTCTTC. This rearrangement joins TRBV5-1 to TRBJ2-1, with a tentative D call TRBD1 (5 bases). Deletions cut 4 bases from V and 1 base from J, with 12 bases between. This CDR3 has 15 amino acids. From germline, CDR1 is SGHRS and CDR2 YFSETQ.

This sequence joins TRBV5-1 and TRBJ2-3; D possibly corresponds to TRBD1 (6 bases). This CDR3 contains 16 residues. The V end was cut by 6 bases, the J end by 4 bases, with 21 bases between. Germline-derived CDR1 and CDR2 are SGHRS and YFSETQ. CDR3 nucleotides: TGCGCCAGCATGCTGGGACACGAAATTCTCTCAGATACGCAGTATTTT. Protein product: CASMLGHEILSDTQYF.